This TCR beta chain was found in a study of cytomegalovirus exposure and HLA in healthy donors. The CDR3 spans 20 residues. J gave up 4 bases and V 1 base, and 13 bases lay outside the gene matches. Germline V gives CDR1 SGHVS, CDR2 FNYEAQ. Though nominally healthy at sampling, donors likely had unrecorded immune exposures. This PCR relied on a set of 60 Vbeta primers and 13 Jbeta primers. Generated by immunoSEQ multiplex PCR, the TCRdb table keeps only in-frame clones and is missing some. The repertoire includes roughly 150,000 clones, roughly 10% of them detected once, and 1.5% to 2% sits in the top ten.

The sequenced sample consisted of PBMCs. This receptor was taken from a man aged 50 or older in good health and CMV-seronegative. The chain employs TRBV7-6 and TRBJ2-3, with 14 bases that match TRBD2. The CDR3 bases are TGTGCCAGCAGCTTAGTGGGACTAGCGGGGGAGTCGGCCAGCGCAGATACGCAGTATTTT. This codes for CASSLVGLAGESASADTQYF.